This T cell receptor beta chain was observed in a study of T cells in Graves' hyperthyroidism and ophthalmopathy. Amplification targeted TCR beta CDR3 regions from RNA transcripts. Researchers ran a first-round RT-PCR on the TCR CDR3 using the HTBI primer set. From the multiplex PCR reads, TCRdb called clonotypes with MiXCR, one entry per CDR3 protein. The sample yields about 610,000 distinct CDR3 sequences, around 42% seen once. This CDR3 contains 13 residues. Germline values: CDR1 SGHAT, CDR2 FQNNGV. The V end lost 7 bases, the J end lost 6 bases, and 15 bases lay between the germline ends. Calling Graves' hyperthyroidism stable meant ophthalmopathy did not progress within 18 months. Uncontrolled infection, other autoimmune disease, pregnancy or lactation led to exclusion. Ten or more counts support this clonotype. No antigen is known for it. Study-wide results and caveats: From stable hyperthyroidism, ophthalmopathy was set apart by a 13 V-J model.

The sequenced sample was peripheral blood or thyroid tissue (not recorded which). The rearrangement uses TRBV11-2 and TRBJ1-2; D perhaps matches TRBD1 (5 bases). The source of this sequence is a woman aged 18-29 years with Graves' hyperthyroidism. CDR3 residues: CASTSGGFHGYTF. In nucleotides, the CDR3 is TGTGCCAGCACCTCCGGGGGGTTCCATGGCTACACCTTC.